The 8 T cell receptor beta chains below all came from one sample that was sequenced in a study of a mutant IDH1 vaccine in newly diagnosed glioma (dated by TCRdb to about 2021). This sample's time point label indicates: baseline, week 1 (first vaccination visit). This specimen's treatment or condition label, per the study, means: pre-vaccination baseline after standard-of-care therapy. Receptors were amplified or captured by the immunoSEQ multiplex PCR assay. TCRdb obtained this table from immuneACCESS and retained in-frame rearrangements with V and J assigned. These tables miss some clones; where compared with another copy, unresolved V genes account for less than half of the shortfall, and the remainder is unexplained. The sample includes 90,000 to 95,000 clones, with about four fifths observed a single time. Clones ranked in the top ten supply around 7.4% of the sample. The source was PBMCs, collected from a glioma patient treated with radiotherapy, temozolomide or both. Receptors were obtained from a woman in her forties or fifties with glioma.

V and J are TRBV6-5 and TRBJ2-7, with 8 bases identical to TRBD2. In germline, CDR1 is MNHEY, CDR2 SVGAGI. The length of the CDR3 is 16 residues. Trimming cost V 2 bases and J 5 bases; bases outside gene matches: 11. In nucleotides, the CDR3 is TGTGCCAGCAGTTACGGGCCCGGGAGGGACCCCGACGAGCAGTACTTC. It encodes CASSYGPGRDPDEQYF.

The genes are TRBV6-1 and TRBJ1-6; unclear D gene. Germline V CDR1 and CDR2: MNHNS, SASEGT. CDR3 length: 14 residues. Trimming pared 5 bases from V and 6 bases from J, leaving 11 bases between. Here the CDR3 DNA reads TGTGCCAGCAGTCTCCTGGATGGTAATTCACCCCTCCACTTT. Protein: CASSLLDGNSPLHF.

This rearrangement joins TRBV18 to TRBJ1-2, with D uncertain. The CDR3 contains 17 residues. V lost 4 bases, J lost 4 bases, and 22 bases lay in between. Germline assignment: CDR1 KGHSH and CDR2 LQKENI. The CDR3 region is CASSQGTLSLLGYGYTF. The CDR3 DNA reads as TGTGCCAGCTCACAGGGCACTCTGTCGCTCTTGGGCTATGGCTACACCTTC.

The chain combines TRBV6-1 with TRBJ1-2; possibly TRBD1 for D (6 bases). The CDR3 is 13 residues long. V gave up 6 bases and J gave up 8 bases, with 16 bases separating them. CDR1 MNHNS and CDR2 SASEGT come from the germline V gene. In DNA form, the CDR3 reads TGTGCCAGCAGGACCGGACAGTTTGGGGGCTACACCTTC. It codes for CASRTGQFGGYTF.

The chain carries TRBV28 and TRBJ2-7; 7 bases are a match to TRBD1. The V gene's germline CDR1 is MDHEN and CDR2 SYDVKM. V lost 7 bases, J lost 3 bases, and 9 bases stayed unmatched. The CDR3 runs 14 residues. The CDR3 here is CASNPRDRYYEQYF. The CDR3 nucleotides read TGTGCCAGCAACCCCCGGGACAGATACTACGAGCAGTACTTC. Drawing the rest from reference TRBV28 and TRBJ2-7, the complete variable domain is DVKVTQSSRYLVKRTGEKVFLECVQDMDHENMFWYRQDPGLGLRLIYFSYDVKMKEKGDIPEGYSVSREKKERFSLILESASTNQTSMYLCASNPRDRYYEQYFGPGTRLTVT.

The V gene is TRBV10-3, the J gene TRBJ1-1; D is ambiguous. CDR1 and CDR2 (germline): ENHRY, SYGVKD. This CDR3 spans 14 amino acids. Trimming cost V 2 bases and J 3 bases, with 10 bases left between them. The CDR3 reads CAISERGRDTEAFF. The CDR3 bases are TGTGCCATCAGTGAGCGAGGGCGGGACACTGAAGCTTTCTTT.

The genes are TRBV10-3 and TRBJ1-5; TRBD1 matches at 7 bases. CDR3 length: 18 amino acids. The germline V gene has CDR1 ENHRY and CDR2 SYGVKD. V lost 0 bases to trimming and J lost 2 bases; unmatched junction nucleotides: 10. The CDR3 bases are TGTGCCATCAGTGAGTCCGCCTCCAGGGGGTCCGGCAATCAGCCCCAGCATTTT. Translated, it gives CAISESASRGSGNQPQHF.

The rearrangement links TRBV7-8 to TRBJ1-1; D is uncertain. The CDR3 extends over 15 amino acids. From germline, CDR1 is SGHVS and CDR2 FQNEAQ. Trimming cost V 1 base and J 0 bases, with 9 bases left between them. Here the CDR3 reads CASSLGPNLNTEAFF. In DNA form, the CDR3 reads TGTGCCAGCAGCTTAGGCCCGAATTTGAACACTGAAGCTTTCTTT.